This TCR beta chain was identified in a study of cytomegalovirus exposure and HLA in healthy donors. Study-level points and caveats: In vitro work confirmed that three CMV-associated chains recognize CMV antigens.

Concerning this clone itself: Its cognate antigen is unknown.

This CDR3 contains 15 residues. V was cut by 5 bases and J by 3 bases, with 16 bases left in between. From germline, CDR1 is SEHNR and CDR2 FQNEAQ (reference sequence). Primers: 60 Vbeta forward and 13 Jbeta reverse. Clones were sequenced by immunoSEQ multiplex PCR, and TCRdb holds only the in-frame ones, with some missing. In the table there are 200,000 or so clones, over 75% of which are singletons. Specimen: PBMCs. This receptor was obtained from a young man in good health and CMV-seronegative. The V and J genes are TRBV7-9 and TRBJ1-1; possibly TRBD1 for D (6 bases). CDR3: CASSPQRAGDTEAFF. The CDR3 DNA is TGTGCCAGCAGCCCACAGAGGGCAGGGGACACTGAAGCTTTCTTT.